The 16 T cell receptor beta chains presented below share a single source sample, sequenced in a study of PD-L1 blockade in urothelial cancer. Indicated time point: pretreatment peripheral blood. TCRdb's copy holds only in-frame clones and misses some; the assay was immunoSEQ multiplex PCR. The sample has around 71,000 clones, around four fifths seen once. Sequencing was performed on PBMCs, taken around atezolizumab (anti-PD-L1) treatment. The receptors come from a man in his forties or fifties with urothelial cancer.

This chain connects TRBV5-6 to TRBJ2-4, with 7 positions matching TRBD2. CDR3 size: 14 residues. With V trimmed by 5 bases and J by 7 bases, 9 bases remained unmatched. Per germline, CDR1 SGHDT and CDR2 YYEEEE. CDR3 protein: CASSRQAGGNIQYF. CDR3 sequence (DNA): TGTGCCAGCAGTCGGCAGGCCGGGGGGAACATTCAGTACTTC.

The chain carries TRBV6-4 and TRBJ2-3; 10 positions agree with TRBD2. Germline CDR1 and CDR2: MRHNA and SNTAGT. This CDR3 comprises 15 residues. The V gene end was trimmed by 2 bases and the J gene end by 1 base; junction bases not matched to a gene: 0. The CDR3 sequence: CASSDGTSGTDTQYF. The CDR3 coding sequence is TGTGCCAGCAGTGACGGGACTAGCGGCACAGATACGCAGTATTTT.

DNA of the CDR3: TGTGCCAGCAGTTTTTCCCGTCCAGGACAGCACTATGGCTACACCTTC. This gives the protein CASSFSRPGQHYGYTF. This sequence joins TRBV27 and TRBJ1-2; TRBD1 might be the D (6 bases). Germline values: CDR1 MNHEY, CDR2 SMNVEV (reference sequence). With 3 bases removed from V and 3 bases from J, the gap between germline ends came to 17 bases. There are 16 residues in the CDR3.

The DNA for the CDR3 is TGTGCCAGTAGTCCGGGACAGAGTTCAAATCAGCCCCAGCATTTT. It codes for CASSPGQSSNQPQHF. V is TRBV19 and J is TRBJ1-5; TRBD1 matches at 7 bases. V gave up 5 bases and J gave up 4 bases; unmatched junction bases: 8. In germline, CDR1 is LNHDA, CDR2 SQIVND (reference sequence). The CDR3 is 15 amino acids.

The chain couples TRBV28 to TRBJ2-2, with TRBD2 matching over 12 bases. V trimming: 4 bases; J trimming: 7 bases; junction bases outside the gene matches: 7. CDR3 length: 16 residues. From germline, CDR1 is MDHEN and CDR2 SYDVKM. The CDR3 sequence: CASSSRLAGAIGELFF. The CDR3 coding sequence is TGTGCCAGCAGTTCAAGACTAGCGGGAGCTATCGGGGAGCTGTTTTTT.

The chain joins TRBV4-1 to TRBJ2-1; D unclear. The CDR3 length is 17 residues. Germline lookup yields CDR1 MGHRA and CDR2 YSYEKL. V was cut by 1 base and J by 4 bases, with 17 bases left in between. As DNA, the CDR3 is TGCGCCAGCAGCCAAGTCCGAGCGCAAAGAACTTACAATGAGCAGTTCTTC. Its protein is CASSQVRAQRTYNEQFF.

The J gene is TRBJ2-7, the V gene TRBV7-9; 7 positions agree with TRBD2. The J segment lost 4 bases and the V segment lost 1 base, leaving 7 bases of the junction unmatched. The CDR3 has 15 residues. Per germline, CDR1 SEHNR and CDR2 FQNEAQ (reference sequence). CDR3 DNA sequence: TGTGCCAGCAGCTTAGGTTGGGAGGGCCGATACGAGCAGTACTTC. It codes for CASSLGWEGRYEQYF.

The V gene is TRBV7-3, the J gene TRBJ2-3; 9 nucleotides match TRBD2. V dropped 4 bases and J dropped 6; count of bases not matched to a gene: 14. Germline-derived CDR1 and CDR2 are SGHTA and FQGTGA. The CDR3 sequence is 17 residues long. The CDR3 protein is CASSSLMFAGGSDTQYF. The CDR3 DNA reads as TGTGCCAGCAGCTCACTAATGTTCGCGGGAGGGTCCGATACGCAGTATTTT. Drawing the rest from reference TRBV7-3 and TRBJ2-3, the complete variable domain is GAGVSQTPSNKVTEKGKYVELRCDPISGHTALYWYRQSLGQGPEFLIYFQGTGAADDSGLPNDRFFAVRPEGSVSTLKIQRTERGDSAVYLCASSSLMFAGGSDTQYFGPGTRLTVL.

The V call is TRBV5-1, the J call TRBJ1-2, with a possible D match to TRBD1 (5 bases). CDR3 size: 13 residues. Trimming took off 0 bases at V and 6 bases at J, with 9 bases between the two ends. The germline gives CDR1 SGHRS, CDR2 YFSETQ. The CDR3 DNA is TGCGCCAGCAGCTTGGCCAGGGATAATGGCTACACCTTC. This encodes CASSLARDNGYTF.

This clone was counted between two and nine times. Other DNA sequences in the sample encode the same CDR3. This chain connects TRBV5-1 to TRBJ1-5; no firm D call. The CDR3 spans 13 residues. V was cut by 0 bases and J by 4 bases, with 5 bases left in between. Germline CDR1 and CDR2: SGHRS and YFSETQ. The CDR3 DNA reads TGCGCCAGCAGCTTGGCCGGGAATCAGCCCCAGCATTTT. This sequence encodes CASSLAGNQPQHF.

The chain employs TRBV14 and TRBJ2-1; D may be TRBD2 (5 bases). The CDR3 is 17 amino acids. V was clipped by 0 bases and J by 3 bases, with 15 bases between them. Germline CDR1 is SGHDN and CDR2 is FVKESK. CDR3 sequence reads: CASSQDLGGPLYNEQFF. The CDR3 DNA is TGTGCCAGCAGCCAAGATCTTGGCGGGCCGCTCTACAATGAGCAGTTCTTC.

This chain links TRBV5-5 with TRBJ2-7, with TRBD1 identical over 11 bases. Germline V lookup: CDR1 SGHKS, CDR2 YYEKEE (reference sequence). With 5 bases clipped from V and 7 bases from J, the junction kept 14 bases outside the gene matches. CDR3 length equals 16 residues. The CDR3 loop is CASSLTLGQGAREQYF. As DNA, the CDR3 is TGTGCCAGCAGTTTAACGCTTGGACAGGGGGCGCGAGAGCAGTACTTC.

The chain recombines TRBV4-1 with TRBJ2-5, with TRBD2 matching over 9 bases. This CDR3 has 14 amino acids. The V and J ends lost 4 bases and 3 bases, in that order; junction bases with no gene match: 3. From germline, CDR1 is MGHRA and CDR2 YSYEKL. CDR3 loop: CASSLAGAEETQYF. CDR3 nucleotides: TGCGCCAGCAGCCTAGCGGGGGCCGAAGAGACCCAGTACTTC.

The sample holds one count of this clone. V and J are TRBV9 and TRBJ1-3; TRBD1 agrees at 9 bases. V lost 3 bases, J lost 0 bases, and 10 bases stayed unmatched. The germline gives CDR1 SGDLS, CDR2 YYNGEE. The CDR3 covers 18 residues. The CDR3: CASSARQGDVFSGNTIYF. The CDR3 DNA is TGTGCCAGCAGCGCCAGACAGGGGGACGTATTCTCTGGAAACACCATATATTTT.

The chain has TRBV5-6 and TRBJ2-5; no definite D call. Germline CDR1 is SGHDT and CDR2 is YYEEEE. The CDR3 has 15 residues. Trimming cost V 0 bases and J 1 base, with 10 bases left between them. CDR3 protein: CASSLDSSLQETQYF. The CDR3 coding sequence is TGTGCCAGCAGCTTGGACAGCAGCCTCCAAGAGACCCAGTACTTC.

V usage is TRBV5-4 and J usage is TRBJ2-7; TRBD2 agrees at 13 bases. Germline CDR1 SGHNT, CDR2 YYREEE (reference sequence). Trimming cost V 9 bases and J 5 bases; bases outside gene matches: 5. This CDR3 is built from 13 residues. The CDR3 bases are TGTGCCACCAGGACTAGCGGGAGTCACGAGCAGTACTTC. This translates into CATRTSGSHEQYF.